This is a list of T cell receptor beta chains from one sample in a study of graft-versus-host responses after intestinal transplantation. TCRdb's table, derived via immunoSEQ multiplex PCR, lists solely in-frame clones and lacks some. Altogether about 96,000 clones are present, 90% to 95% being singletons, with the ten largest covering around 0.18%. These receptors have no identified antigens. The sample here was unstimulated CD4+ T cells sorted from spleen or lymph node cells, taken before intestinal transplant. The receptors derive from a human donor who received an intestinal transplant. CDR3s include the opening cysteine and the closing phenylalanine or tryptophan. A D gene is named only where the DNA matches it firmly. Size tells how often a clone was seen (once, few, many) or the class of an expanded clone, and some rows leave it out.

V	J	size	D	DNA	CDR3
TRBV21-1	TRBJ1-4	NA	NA	TGTGCCAGCAGGGGGACAGATGAAAAACTGTTTTTT	CASRGTDEKLFF
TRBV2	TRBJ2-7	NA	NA	TGTGCCAGCAAATGGGGGACTGACTTCTACGAGCAGTACTTC	CASKWGTDFYEQYF
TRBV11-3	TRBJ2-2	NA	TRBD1	TGTGCCAGCAGCTTAGGGGCTGGAACAGGGGTGGGAAACACCGGGGAGCTGTTTTTT	CASSLGAGTGVGNTGELFF
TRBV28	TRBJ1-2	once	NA	TGTGCCAGCAGTTTGGGGGGCGGGGGCACTAACTATGGCTACACCTTC	CASSLGGGGTNYGYTF
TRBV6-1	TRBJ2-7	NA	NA	TGTGCCAGCAGCGAAGGTCTCCTCTACGAGCAGTACTTC	CASSEGLLYEQYF
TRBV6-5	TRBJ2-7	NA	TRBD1	TGTGCCAGCAGTTGGGACAGGAGCTCCTACGAGCAGTACTTC	CASSWDRSSYEQYF
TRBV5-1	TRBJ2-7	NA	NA	TGCGCCAGCAGCTTGGATCCAGGGTCCTACGAGCAGTACTTC	CASSLDPGSYEQYF
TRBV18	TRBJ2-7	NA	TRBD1	TGTGCCAGCTCCGACAGGGGCTCCTACGAGCAGTACTTC	CASSDRGSYEQYF
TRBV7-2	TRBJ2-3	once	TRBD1	TGTGCCAGCAGCCCACGTCGCGGGGGGACAGGGGCGGATACGCAGTATTTT	CASSPRRGGTGADTQYF
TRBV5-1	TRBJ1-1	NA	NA	TGCGCCAGCAGCTCGGGGGGGCTTGCGAACACTGAAGCTTTCTTT	CASSSGGLANTEAFF